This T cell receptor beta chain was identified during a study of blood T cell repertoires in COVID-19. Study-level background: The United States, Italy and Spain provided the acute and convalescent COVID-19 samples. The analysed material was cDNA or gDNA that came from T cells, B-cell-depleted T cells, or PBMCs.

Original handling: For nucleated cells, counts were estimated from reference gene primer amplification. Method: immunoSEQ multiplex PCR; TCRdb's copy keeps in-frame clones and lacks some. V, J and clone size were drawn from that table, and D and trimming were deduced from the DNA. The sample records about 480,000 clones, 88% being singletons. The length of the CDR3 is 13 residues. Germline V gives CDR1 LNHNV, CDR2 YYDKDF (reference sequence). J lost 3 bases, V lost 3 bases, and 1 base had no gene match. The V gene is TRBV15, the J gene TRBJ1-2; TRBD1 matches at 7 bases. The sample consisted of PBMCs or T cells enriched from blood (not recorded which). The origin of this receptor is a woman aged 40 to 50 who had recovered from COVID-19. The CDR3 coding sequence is TGTGCCACCAGCAGCGGGACAGACTATGGCTACACCTTC. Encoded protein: CATSSGTDYGYTF.